These 4 T cell receptor beta chains came from one sample sequenced in a study of cytomegalovirus exposure and HLA in healthy donors. It was with 60 Vbeta and 13 Jbeta primers that the PCR ran. The repertoire was sequenced with immunoSEQ multiplex PCR; TCRdb's copy has only in-frame clones and lacks some. Of roughly 140,000 clones in the sample, over 60% are singletons; the top ten hold less than 2.5%. Sequencing was carried out using PBMCs. These receptors were collected from a man aged 35-49 years in good health and CMV-seronegative.

The genes are TRBV2 and TRBJ2-7, with 7 bases identical to TRBD1. This CDR3 comprises 13 residues. J was trimmed by 3 bases and V by 7 bases; bases with no gene match: 6. The germline V gene encodes CDR1 SNHLY and CDR2 FYNNEI. CDR3 loop: CASIGDRSYEQYF. DNA for the CDR3: TGTGCCAGCATCGGGGACAGAAGCTACGAGCAGTACTTC.

The chain couples TRBV27 to TRBJ2-1; 7 bases fit TRBD2. Germline CDR1 reads MNHEY; CDR2 reads SMNVEV (reference sequence). This CDR3 comprises 15 residues. Trimming at V came to 2 bases and at J to 5 bases, leaving 6 bases not matched to a gene. The CDR3 loop reads CASSLAGEDHNEQFF. The CDR3 DNA sequence: TGTGCCAGCAGTTTAGCGGGAGAGGACCACAATGAGCAGTTCTTC.

V gene TRBV5-4 combines with J gene TRBJ1-1; D uncertain. The CDR3 is made up of 11 amino acids. Trimming removed 5 bases at V and 1 base at J, with 3 bases between. CDR1 SGHNT and CDR2 YYREEE come from the germline V gene (reference sequence). CDR3 bases: TGTGCCAGCAGTCAGAACACTGAAGCTTTCTTT. It is translated as CASSQNTEAFF.

The rearrangement links TRBV7-9 to TRBJ2-7; 7 bases align to TRBD1. The junction had 16 bases not matched to a gene; V was cut back by 4 bases and J by 10 bases. The germline gives CDR1 SEHNR, CDR2 FQNEAQ (reference sequence). There are 15 residues in the CDR3. The CDR3 protein is CASSSPRTGERGQYF. In nucleotides, the CDR3 is TGTGCCAGCAGCTCGCCCCGGACAGGAGAAAGAGGACAGTACTTC.